This entry lists 13 T cell receptor beta chains sequenced from one sample in a study of shared clonotypes between healthy human individuals. Clones were read by immunoSEQ multiplex PCR, and TCRdb kept only the in-frame ones, dropping some. This table holds about 600,000 clones, around 97% found once. The source material was naive CD4+ T cells sorted from blood. The subset was: CD45RA+ positively selected. Receptors were obtained from a woman in her 30s in good health.

The rearrangement joins TRBV28 to TRBJ1-2; D remains ambiguous. CDR1 is MDHEN and CDR2 is SYDVKM in the germline V gene. This CDR3 has 13 residues. With 4 bases removed from V and 8 bases from J, the gap between germline ends came to 14 bases. The CDR3 region is CASSSTASRGYTF. The CDR3 DNA follows: TGTGCCAGCAGTTCAACAGCGTCAAGAGGCTACACCTTC.

The chain employs TRBV5-1 and TRBJ2-1; 7 bases map to TRBD2. The CDR3 is made up of 14 amino acids. V lost 0 bases to trimming and J lost 6 bases; unmatched junction nucleotides: 3. Germline-derived CDR1 and CDR2 are SGHRS and YFSETQ. CDR3 residues: CASSLAGEGNEQFF. In nucleotides, the CDR3 is TGCGCCAGCAGCTTGGCGGGGGAGGGCAATGAGCAGTTCTTC.

The V call is TRBV5-4, the J call TRBJ2-7; maybe TRBD1 (5 bases). The CDR3 is 15 amino acids. Germline V lookup: CDR1 SGHNT, CDR2 YYREEE (reference sequence). V was pared by 4 bases and J by 0 bases, with 14 bases between. The CDR3 DNA sequence: TGTGCCAGCAGCCTGTTTCAGGGCGGCTCCTACGAGCAGTACTTC. Translating gives CASSLFQGGSYEQYF.

The CDR3 here is CASSYSPDRIYGYTF. The CDR3 DNA reads TGTGCCAGCAGTTATTCCCCGGACAGGATCTATGGCTACACCTTC. The chain uses TRBV6-6 and TRBJ1-2; 7 bases fit TRBD1. The CDR3 runs 15 residues. Germline CDR1 is MNHNY and CDR2 is SVGAGI (reference sequence). V lost 3 bases to trimming and J lost 4 bases; unmatched junction nucleotides: 8.

The chain couples TRBV28 to TRBJ2-7; 7 bases agree with TRBD2. The CDR3 is 15 amino acids. The junction had 7 bases not matched to a gene; V was cut back by 5 bases and J by 0 bases. CDR1 and CDR2 from the germline V gene are MDHEN and SYDVKM. CDR3 residues: CASSHGGEGSYEQYF. Here the CDR3 DNA reads TGTGCCAGCAGTCACGGAGGGGAGGGCTCCTACGAGCAGTACTTC.

The genes are TRBV18 and TRBJ2-1, with TRBD2 matching over 7 bases. The CDR3 has 18 amino acids. The V gene's germline CDR1 is KGHSH and CDR2 LQKENI. J was trimmed by 0 bases and V by 3 bases; bases with no gene match: 11. The CDR3 DNA reads as TGTGCCAGCTCACCGAGTACCCCGGGAGGCATCTCCTACAATGAGCAGTTCTTC. Its protein is CASSPSTPGGISYNEQFF. The entire variable domain, with the rest obtained from reference TRBV18 and TRBJ2-1, is as follows: NAGVMQNPRHLVRRRGQEARLRCSPMKGHSHVYWYRQLPEEGLKFMVYLQKENIIDESGMPKERFSAEFPKEGPSILRIQQVVRGDSAAYFCASSPSTPGGISYNEQFFGPGTRLTVL.

The rearrangement links TRBV4-2 to TRBJ1-1, with TRBD1 as a possible D gene (6 bases). The CDR3 runs to 15 residues. Germline assignment: CDR1 LGHNA and CDR2 YNFKEQ. The V and J ends lost 0 bases and 5 bases respectively, with 13 bases between them. The CDR3 region is CASSQEVRGGTEAFF. CDR3 in DNA: TGTGCCAGCAGCCAAGAAGTAAGGGGGGGGACTGAAGCTTTCTTT.

This clone was counted a single time. The chain employs TRBV28 and TRBJ2-7; no clear D. Germline CDR1 reads MDHEN; CDR2 reads SYDVKM. V lost 7 bases and J 2 bases, leaving 18 bases between the germline ends. This CDR3 contains 15 residues. The CDR3 sequence is CASTASGVPPYEQYF. The CDR3 coding sequence is TGTGCCAGCACAGCGTCAGGAGTCCCACCCTACGAGCAGTACTTC.

The rearrangement uses TRBV4-1 and TRBJ1-5, with D uncertain. The CDR3 extends over 16 amino acids. V dropped 4 bases and J dropped 2 bases, with 15 bases sitting between them. Germline CDR1 MGHRA, CDR2 YSYEKL. The CDR3 DNA is TGCGCCAGCAGCCCAGGACTTAGGCGGGGCAATCAGCCCCAGCATTTT. Its translation: CASSPGLRRGNQPQHF.

Concerning this clone itself: Relative to the germline gene, one junction end is altered; a read error may explain this. The V and J genes are TRBV5-4 and TRBJ2-1; D remains ambiguous. CDR3 length: 12 amino acids. Germline values: CDR1 SGHNT, CDR2 YYREEE (reference sequence). The CDR3 DNA is TGTGCCAGCAGCCTCCTTTACAGTGAGCAGTTCTTC. Translated, it gives CASSLLYSEQFF.

V and J are TRBV7-2 and TRBJ2-1; perhaps TRBD2 as D (6 bases). V was cut by 5 bases and J by 7 bases, with 21 bases left in between. The CDR3 is 16 residues long. Germline lookup yields CDR1 SGHTA and CDR2 FQGNSA. The CDR3 here is CASSASGGAGTNEQFF. The CDR3 DNA follows: TGTGCCAGCAGCGCGTCTGGCGGAGCCGGGACTAATGAGCAGTTCTTC.

The chain recombines TRBV5-1 with TRBJ2-5; D is perhaps TRBD1 or TRBD2 (5 bases each). This CDR3 has 16 amino acids. Germline values: CDR1 SGHRS, CDR2 YFSETQ. V lost 4 bases to trimming and J lost 0 bases, with 16 bases between them. CDR3 residues: CASSEGYRGHQETQYF. The CDR3 DNA reads TGCGCCAGCAGCGAGGGGTATAGGGGACACCAAGAGACCCAGTACTTC.

The chain employs TRBV28 and TRBJ2-5; 9 bases are shared with TRBD2. Germline-derived CDR1 and CDR2 are MDHEN and SYDVKM. The CDR3 loop spans 17 amino acids. J lost 7 bases, V lost 2 bases, and 14 bases had no gene match. CDR3 loop: CASSLGGAGGPVGTQYF. For the CDR3, the DNA is TGTGCCAGCAGTTTAGGCGGGGCGGGAGGGCCCGTGGGGACCCAGTACTTC.